Following are 7 T cell receptor beta chains from one sample sequenced in a study of blood T cell repertoires in COVID-19. Sequencing used immunoSEQ multiplex PCR; TCRdb keeps in-frame clones, though not all of them. The data contain some 160,000 clones, around 89% of them seen just once; the ten biggest clones take up roughly 3.2%. Sequencing used peripheral blood. The receptors were gathered from a woman between 55 and 75 years old with active COVID-19.

As for this clone: A junction end diverges from the germline sequence, so it may reflect a read error. V and J are TRBV3-1 (or the pseudogene TRBV3-2) and TRBJ1-1; possibly TRBD1 for D (5 bases). The CDR3 is 13 amino acids. Germline CDR1 is LGHDT and CDR2 is YNNKEL (reference sequence). CDR3 in amino acids: CASSPGGNTEAFF. CDR3 in DNA: TGTGCCAGCAGCCCTGGGGGGAACACTGAAGCCTTCTTT.

There are a few counts of this clone. CDR3 sequence reads: CASRSGTGVNQPQHF. The CDR3 nucleotides read TGTGCCAGCAGGTCCGGGACAGGAGTCAATCAGCCCCAGCATTTT. V gene TRBV2 combines with J gene TRBJ1-5, with 8 positions matching TRBD1. This CDR3 comprises 15 residues. Trimming took 6 bases from V and 3 from J; bases not matched to a gene: 7. Germline V lookup: CDR1 SNHLY, CDR2 FYNNEI.

The chain couples TRBV11-2 to TRBJ2-1; D perhaps matches TRBD2 (6 bases). Per the germline V gene, CDR1 is SGHAT and CDR2 is FQNNGV. This CDR3 has 16 residues. V was trimmed by 1 base and J by 7 bases, leaving 17 bases between them. CDR3 sequence reads: CASSLVSSVLKNEQFF. Written as DNA, the CDR3 is TGTGCCAGCAGCTTAGTGTCTAGCGTCCTAAAGAATGAGCAGTTCTTC.

V and J are TRBV13 and TRBJ1-1, with D possibly matching TRBD1 (6 bases). The CDR3 runs 15 residues. The V end lost 3 bases, the J end lost 0 bases, and 11 bases lay between the germline ends. From germline, CDR1 is PRHDT and CDR2 FYEKMQ (reference sequence). The DNA for the CDR3 is TGTGCCAGCAGCTTGAGGCAGGGGATGAACACTGAAGCTTTCTTT. As protein: CASSLRQGMNTEAFF. Together with reference TRBV13 and TRBJ1-1, the CDR3 gives the full variable domain: AAGVIQSPRHLIKEKRETATLKCYPIPRHDTVYWYQQGPGQDPQFLISFYEKMQSDKGSIPDRFSAQQFSDYHSELNMSSLELGDSALYFCASSLRQGMNTEAFFGQGTRLTVV.

The chain links TRBV30 to TRBJ1-1; 9 positions match TRBD1. Germline CDR1 is GTSNPN and CDR2 is SVGIG (reference sequence). The CDR3 loop spans 12 amino acids. The V segment lost 4 bases and the J segment 4 bases; nucleotides outside the gene matches: 1. CDR3 sequence: CAWNRGPTEAFF. CDR3 nucleotide sequence: TGTGCCTGGAACAGGGGGCCCACTGAAGCTTTCTTT.

The chain couples TRBV5-1 to TRBJ1-1; perhaps TRBD1 as D (6 bases). Germline CDR1 reads SGHRS; CDR2 reads YFSETQ. The CDR3 is 17 residues long. V lost 2 bases and J 0 bases, leaving 17 bases between the germline ends. CDR3 sequence: CASSLQALTGMNTEAFF. The CDR3 DNA reads as TGCGCCAGCAGCTTACAAGCACTCACAGGGATGAACACTGAAGCTTTCTTT.

J is TRBJ2-1 and V is TRBV10-3; 7 bases fit TRBD2. Germline V gene data show CDR1 as ENHRY and CDR2 as SYGVKD. J was trimmed by 5 bases and V by 8 bases; bases with no gene match: 3. CDR3 length equals 12 residues. The CDR3 DNA reads as TGTGCCATCGGTCTAGCGGACAATGAGCAGTTCTTC. This sequence encodes CAIGLADNEQFF.